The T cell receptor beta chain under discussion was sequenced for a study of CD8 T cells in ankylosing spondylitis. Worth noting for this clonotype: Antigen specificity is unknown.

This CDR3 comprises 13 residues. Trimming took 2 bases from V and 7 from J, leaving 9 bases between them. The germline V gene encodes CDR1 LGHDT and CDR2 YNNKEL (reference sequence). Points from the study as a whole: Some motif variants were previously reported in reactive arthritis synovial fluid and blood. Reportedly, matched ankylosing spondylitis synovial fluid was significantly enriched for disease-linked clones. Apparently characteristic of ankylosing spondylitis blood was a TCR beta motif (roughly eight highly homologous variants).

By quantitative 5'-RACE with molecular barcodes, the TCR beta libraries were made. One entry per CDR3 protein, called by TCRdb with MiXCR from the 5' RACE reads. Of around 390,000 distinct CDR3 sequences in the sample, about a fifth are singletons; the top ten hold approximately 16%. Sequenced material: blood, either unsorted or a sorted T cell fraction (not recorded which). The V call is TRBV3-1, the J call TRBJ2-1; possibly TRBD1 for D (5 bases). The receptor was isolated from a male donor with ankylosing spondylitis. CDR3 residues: CASSQRRANEQFF. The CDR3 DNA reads TGTGCCAGCAGCCAACGCAGGGCTAATGAGCAGTTCTTC.